The TCR beta chain under discussion was sequenced for a study of PD-L1 blockade in urothelial cancer. The data were produced by immunoSEQ multiplex PCR, yet TCRdb's version contains in-frame clones alone and is incomplete. Of around 87,000 clones listed, roughly 85% are singletons. Time point denoted: peripheral blood 6 weeks after treatment start. Every patient provided from 1 to 8 samples, collected pretreatment and on-treatment. The count of this clone is one. CDR3 length: 14 amino acids. V lost 6 bases, J lost 4 bases, and 6 bases stayed unmatched. The germline gives CDR1 WSHSY, CDR2 SAAADI. The chain combines TRBV10-2 with TRBJ1-1, with 9 bases matching TRBD1. The sequenced sample was PBMCs, obtained around atezolizumab (anti-PD-L1) treatment. This clonotype originated in a man in his 70s with urothelial cancer. The CDR3 region has the DNA TGCGCCAGCAGAGAGACAGGGGGAGTCACTGAAGCTTTCTTT. This encodes CASRETGGVTEAFF.